Below, 6 T cell receptor beta chains from the same sample are listed, as sequenced in a study of long-term antiretroviral therapy in people with HIV. It was version v3.0 of the immunoSEQ assay that was run at survey level. TCRdb's copy holds only in-frame clones and misses some; the assay was immunoSEQ multiplex PCR. The data show some 35,000 clones, approximately 74% seen once. This specimen was unsorted PBMCs, taken 3 years after starting antiretroviral therapy. The receptors here all came from a man aged 45-65 years with HIV.

In its sample, this clone was seen once. This chain uses TRBV9 with TRBJ2-2; 7 nucleotides agree with TRBD2. The CDR3 extends over 15 amino acids. From germline, CDR1 is SGDLS and CDR2 YYNGEE. The V and J ends lost 2 bases and 3 bases, in that order; junction bases with no gene match: 4. The CDR3 DNA sequence: TGTGCCAGCAGCGTCCGGGGGGACCACACCGGGGAGCTGTTTTTT. Its protein product is CASSVRGDHTGELFF.

The sample holds a few counts of this clone. V and J are TRBV18 and TRBJ2-1; possibly TRBD1 for D (6 bases). Deletions cut 5 bases from V and 3 bases from J, with 14 bases between. CDR1 is KGHSH, CDR2 LQKENI, per germline. The CDR3 spans 15 residues. This chain's CDR3 is CASSDPGQVYNEQFF. CDR3 bases: TGTGCCAGCTCAGACCCGGGACAAGTCTACAATGAGCAGTTCTTC.

The chain uses TRBV5-1 and TRBJ2-7; D is unresolved. Germline V gives CDR1 SGHRS, CDR2 YFSETQ. The CDR3 contains 13 residues. Trimming removed 0 bases at V and 3 bases at J, with 7 bases between. This CDR3 reads CASSLGTIYEQYF. CDR3 in DNA: TGCGCCAGCAGCTTGGGCACCATCTACGAGCAGTACTTC.

This clone was observed once. The rearrangement joins TRBV5-4 to TRBJ1-6; D gene uncertain. Trimming took off 1 base at V and 6 bases at J, with 8 bases between the two ends. The CDR3 loop spans 14 amino acids. In germline, CDR1 is SGHNT, CDR2 YYREEE (reference sequence). The CDR3 sequence: CASSLIQINSPLHF. Here the CDR3 DNA reads TGTGCCAGCAGCTTGATACAGATTAATTCACCCCTCCACTTT. Together with reference TRBV5-4 and TRBJ1-6, the CDR3 gives the full variable domain: ETGVTQSPTHLIKTRGQQVTLRCSSQSGHNTVSWYQQALGQGPQFIFQYYREEENGRGNFPPRFSGLQFPNYSSELNVNALELDDSALYLCASSLIQINSPLHFGNGTRLTVT.

This chain links TRBV27 with TRBJ2-7, with D tentatively TRBD2 (5 bases). The CDR3 is 15 residues long. V was clipped by 3 bases and J by 2 bases, with 14 bases between them. The V gene's germline CDR1 is MNHEY and CDR2 SMNVEV (reference sequence). CDR3 coding DNA: TGTGCCAGCAGTTTGGGGAGCGGAGTAACCTACGAGCAGTACTTC. The encoded protein is CASSLGSGVTYEQYF.

CDR3 amino acids: CASSEGQGGEKLFF. The DNA for the CDR3 is TGTGCCAGCAGTGAGGGCCAGGGAGGGGAAAAACTGTTTTTT. V and J are TRBV2 and TRBJ1-4; TRBD1 is a possible D gene (5 bases). CDR1 SNHLY and CDR2 FYNNEI come from the germline V gene. Trimming removed 3 bases at V and 8 bases at J, with 13 bases between. There are 14 residues in the CDR3.